What follows are 24 T cell receptor beta chains derived from one specimen sequenced in a study of shared clonotypes between healthy human individuals. The table came from immunoSEQ multiplex PCR; TCRdb's copy has only in-frame clones and leaves some out. The table lists around 1,100,000 clones, around 77% of them singletons, with 0.85% to 1% in the top ten. Sequences were obtained from memory CD4+ T cells from PBMCs. The subset was: CD45RA-negative fraction. These receptor sequences come from a man younger than 35 in good health. Some clones in this sample may be carry-over from other donors' samples.

The table lists this clone with a few counts. The chain couples TRBV5-1 to TRBJ2-7; no clear D gene. The CDR3 spans 16 residues. Deletions cut 4 bases from V and 0 bases from J, with 17 bases between. Per the germline V gene, CDR1 is SGHRS and CDR2 is YFSETQ. This CDR3 is CASSQSPGLYSYEQYF. As DNA, the CDR3 is TGCGCCAGCAGCCAATCGCCAGGCCTCTACTCCTACGAGCAGTACTTC. The entire variable domain, with the rest obtained from reference TRBV5-1 and TRBJ2-7, is as follows: KAGVTQTPRYLIKTRGQQVTLSCSPISGHRSVSWYQQTPGQGLQFLFEYFSETQRNKGNFPGRFSGRQFSNSRSEMNVSTLELGDSALYLCASSQSPGLYSYEQYFGPGTRLTVT.

V and J are TRBV4-1 and TRBJ1-3; the D is unclear. The CDR3 covers 15 residues. The V end lost 1 base, the J end lost 4 bases, and 11 bases lay between the germline ends. Germline V lookup: CDR1 MGHRA, CDR2 YSYEKL. In nucleotides, the CDR3 is TGCGCCAGCAGCCAAGGACATACCACGGGAAACACCATATATTTT. This translates into CASSQGHTTGNTIYF.

The V and J genes are TRBV29-1 and TRBJ2-1; D possibly uses TRBD1 or TRBD2 (5 bases each). The germline V gene has CDR1 SQVTM and CDR2 ANQGSEA. V lost 3 bases to trimming and J lost 12 bases, with 21 bases between them. The CDR3 covers 14 residues. CDR3 protein: CSVEGTFGMFSQFF. As DNA, the CDR3 is TGCAGCGTTGAGGGGACGTTTGGGATGTTCTCGCAGTTCTTC.

The chain couples TRBV6-1 to TRBJ1-1, with a tentative D call TRBD1 (5 bases). Trimming shortened V by 5 bases and J by 3 bases, and 13 bases separated the two germline ends. The CDR3 length is 14 residues. The V gene's germline CDR1 is MNHNS and CDR2 SASEGT. CDR3 DNA sequence: TGTGCCAGCAGTAATACAGGAGGCTACACTGAAGCTTTCTTT. It yields the protein CASSNTGGYTEAFF.

This sequence joins TRBV18 and TRBJ2-3; D is unclear. CDR1 is KGHSH, CDR2 LQKENI, per germline. V was clipped by 2 bases and J by 3 bases, with 9 bases between them. CDR3 length: 14 residues. The CDR3 here is CASSPRTTTDTQYF. In nucleotides, the CDR3 is TGTGCCAGCTCACCAAGGACCACTACAGATACGCAGTATTTT.

This chain joins TRBV5-1 and TRBJ2-7; 10 positions match TRBD1. This CDR3 is 14 amino acids long. Germline-derived CDR1 and CDR2 are SGHRS and YFSETQ. Trimming cost V 5 bases and J 7 bases; bases outside gene matches: 9. The CDR3 DNA sequence: TGCGCCAGCAGGGGGACAGGGGAAGGGAGGGAGCAGTACTTC. As protein: CASRGTGEGREQYF. Full variable domain (outside the CDR3, taken from reference TRBV5-1 and TRBJ2-7): KAGVTQTPRYLIKTRGQQVTLSCSPISGHRSVSWYQQTPGQGLQFLFEYFSETQRNKGNFPGRFSGRQFSNSRSEMNVSTLELGDSALYLCASRGTGEGREQYFGPGTRLTVT.

This sequence joins TRBV5-6 and TRBJ1-4; 9 positions agree with TRBD1. This CDR3 has 17 residues. The V and J ends lost 5 bases and 3 bases, in that order; junction bases with no gene match: 11. From germline, CDR1 is SGHDT and CDR2 YYEEEE. The DNA of the CDR3 is TGTGCCAGCAGTTTGCTTGGGACAGGGAGTTCTAATGAAAAACTGTTTTTT. Its protein is CASSLLGTGSSNEKLFF.

The chain recombines TRBV7-9 with TRBJ2-5; D is ambiguous. Germline CDR1 SEHNR, CDR2 FQNEAQ (reference sequence). CDR3 size: 14 residues. Trimming stripped 1 base from V and 11 bases from J, with 17 bases between. The CDR3 DNA reads TGTGCCAGCAGCTTAGATGGTAACCCTACGTCGCAGTACTTC. It specifies CASSLDGNPTSQYF. The variable domain in full, with the rest retrieved from reference TRBV7-9 and TRBJ2-5, is DTGVSQNPRHKITKRGQNVTFRCDPISEHNRLYWYRQTLGQGPEFLTYFQNEAQLEKSRLLSDRFSAERPKGSFSTLEIQRTEQGDSAMYLCASSLDGNPTSQYFGPGTRLLVL.

The J gene is TRBJ2-2, the V gene TRBV5-5; no firm D call. The germline CDR1 and CDR2 sequences are SGHKS and YYEKEE (reference sequence). This CDR3 is 15 amino acids long. Trimming pared 0 bases from V and 7 bases from J, leaving 13 bases between. CDR3 loop: CASSLESRLGGELFF. The CDR3 coding sequence is TGTGCCAGCAGCTTGGAGTCCAGGCTCGGCGGGGAGCTGTTTTTT.

The chain recombines TRBV27 with TRBJ2-1; 10 nucleotides line up with TRBD1. Germline loops: CDR1 MNHEY, CDR2 SMNVEV (reference sequence). The CDR3 length is 13 residues. With V trimmed by 6 bases and J by 6 bases, 2 bases remained unmatched. The CDR3 DNA reads as TGTGCCAGCAGACGGACAGGGGGCAATGAGCAGTTCTTC. As protein: CASRRTGGNEQFF.

The gene calls are TRBV7-3 and TRBJ2-7; D is possibly TRBD2 (6 bases). Trimming removed 5 bases at V and 6 bases at J, with 14 bases between. CDR1 and CDR2 (germline): SGHTA, FQGTGA. This CDR3 contains 13 residues. In DNA form, the CDR3 reads TGTGCCAGCAGCGGAGGGCCCGGTAGCGAGCAGTACTTC. Protein product: CASSGGPGSEQYF.

This sequence joins TRBV9 and TRBJ2-5; D remains unclear. Per the germline V gene, CDR1 is SGDLS and CDR2 is YYNGEE. The CDR3 sequence is 12 residues long. Trimming pared 3 bases from V and 4 bases from J, leaving 7 bases between. CDR3 in DNA: TGTGCCAGCAGCGCGGACGGAGAGACCCAGTACTTC. This gives the protein CASSADGETQYF.

This clone was seen a single time. The J gene is TRBJ2-7, the V gene TRBV30; maybe TRBD2 (5 bases). Germline V gene lookup returns CDR1 GTSNPN and CDR2 SVGIG (reference sequence). There are 12 residues in the CDR3. The germline V and J ends were trimmed by 1 base and 5 bases, with 9 bases remaining between them. Here the CDR3 DNA reads TGTGCCTGGAGTGCTTGGGGAGACGAGCAGTACTTC. Encoded protein: CAWSAWGDEQYF.

The table lists this clone with many counts. V is TRBV2 and J is TRBJ1-1; D gene uncertain. The CDR3 length is 14 residues. CDR1 SNHLY and CDR2 FYNNEI come from the germline V gene. V lost 6 bases, J lost 3 bases, and 14 bases lay in between. The CDR3 sequence is CASRRVSSYTEAFF. In DNA, the CDR3 is TGTGCCAGCAGACGGGTTAGTTCGTACACTGAAGCTTTCTTT.

This clone showed up many times. The chain employs TRBV4-2 and TRBJ2-7; tentatively, D is TRBD1 or TRBD2 (5 bases each). Trimming stripped 3 bases from V and 2 bases from J, with 17 bases between. Germline CDR1 and CDR2: LGHNA and YNFKEQ. The CDR3 has 16 amino acids. The DNA for the CDR3 is TGTGCCAGCAGCCAGGCCCGGGACCTCTCCGCCTACGAGCAGTACTTC. Its protein product is CASSQARDLSAYEQYF.

The CDR3 reads CASSVGGGLGAFF. CDR3 in DNA: TGTGCCAGCAGTGTGGGAGGGGGCCTAGGAGCTTTCTTT. The gene calls are TRBV2 and TRBJ1-1; 7 bases map to TRBD1. The V gene's germline CDR1 is SNHLY and CDR2 FYNNEI. The CDR3 has 13 amino acids. Trimming at V came to 4 bases and at J to 10 bases, leaving 9 bases not matched to a gene.

Only a few counts were recorded for this clone. V is TRBV15 and J is TRBJ2-7; D call uncertain. The germline V gene has CDR1 LNHNV and CDR2 YYDKDF (reference sequence). This CDR3 region has 14 residues. V was trimmed by 0 bases and J by 6 bases, leaving 12 bases between them. The CDR3 DNA sequence: TGTGCCACCAGCAGAGATTCTGGGCGCGGCGAGCAGTACTTC. It specifies CATSRDSGRGEQYF.

This clone was seen ten or more times. V usage is TRBV7-9 and J usage is TRBJ1-2; 8 positions agree with TRBD1. V lost 5 bases to trimming and J lost 7 bases; unmatched junction nucleotides: 6. Germline assignment: CDR1 SEHNR and CDR2 FQNEAQ (reference sequence). This CDR3 spans 13 amino acids. The CDR3 loop is CASSLQGARGYTF. The CDR3, as DNA: TGTGCCAGCAGCCTCCAGGGGGCGCGTGGCTACACCTTC. Complete variable domain (other parts from reference TRBV7-9 and TRBJ1-2): DTGVSQNPRHKITKRGQNVTFRCDPISEHNRLYWYRQTLGQGPEFLTYFQNEAQLEKSRLLSDRFSAERPKGSFSTLEIQRTEQGDSAMYLCASSLQGARGYTFGSGTRLTVV.

This chain joins TRBV5-1 and TRBJ2-6; D gene ambiguous. V was clipped by 0 bases and J by 0 bases, with 7 bases between them. This CDR3 has 16 residues. Looked up from germline, CDR1 is SGHRS and CDR2 is YFSETQ. The CDR3, as DNA: TGCGCCAGCAGCTTGGCCCCACCCTCTGGGGCCAACGTCCTGACTTTC. It specifies CASSLAPPSGANVLTF.

The gene calls are TRBV11-2 and TRBJ2-1, with D unclear. The CDR3 totals 11 residues. Germline V gives CDR1 SGHAT, CDR2 FQNNGV. V was shortened by 0 bases and J by 11 bases, with 5 bases between the two germline ends. This CDR3 reads CASSLEVQQFF. CDR3 DNA: TGTGCCAGCAGCTTAGAAGTCCAGCAGTTCTTC.

The rearrangement links TRBV7-6 to TRBJ2-6, with D maybe TRBD1 (7 bases). The CDR3 is 19 residues long. Germline loops: CDR1 SGHVS, CDR2 FNYEAQ. Trimming stripped 6 bases from V and 6 bases from J, with 27 bases between. CDR3 region: CASSPGGGRPRLEANVLTF. The CDR3 DNA sequence: TGTGCCAGCAGTCCCGGAGGGGGCAGACCACGTCTTGAGGCCAACGTCCTGACTTTC.

The CDR3 coding sequence is TGTGCCTGGAGTTGGTTCGGCGGGGGCGATGAGCAGTTCTTC. It encodes CAWSWFGGGDEQFF. The gene calls are TRBV30 and TRBJ2-1; weak D call: TRBD2 (7 bases). Trimming shortened V by 2 bases and J by 8 bases, and 16 bases separated the two germline ends. The CDR3 has 14 residues. Germline loops: CDR1 GTSNPN, CDR2 SVGIG (reference sequence).

The sample holds a few counts of this clone. V and J are TRBV28 and TRBJ2-5; TRBD1 might be the D (6 bases). Trimming shortened V by 2 bases and J by 2 bases, and 6 bases separated the two germline ends. The CDR3 runs 13 residues. CDR1 and CDR2 from the germline V gene are MDHEN and SYDVKM. Here the CDR3 reads CASSLGQQETQYF. The CDR3 coding sequence is TGTGCCAGCAGTTTAGGACAGCAAGAGACCCAGTACTTC.

The chain combines TRBV28 with TRBJ1-6, with unresolved D. Germline V gene lookup returns CDR1 MDHEN and CDR2 SYDVKM. This CDR3 spans 13 amino acids. V lost 7 bases and J lost 10, with 14 bases in between. The CDR3 sequence is CASISRPTSPLHF. For the CDR3, the DNA is TGTGCCAGCATTTCTCGGCCCACATCACCCCTCCACTTT.